Included here is one T cell receptor (beta chain) sequence, with context. Its antigen is not identified. Survey level was the resolution at which the v3.0 immunoSEQ assay ran. The method was immunoSEQ multiplex PCR; TCRdb's version includes in-frame clones alone and lacks a portion of them. The sample holds some 21,000 clones, around 69% seen once. The data were taken from a study of long-term antiretroviral therapy in people with HIV. Study-wide findings and caveats: Information on adherence, resistance and therapy changes was unavailable. Collection spanned 2004 to 2017; ART regimens may be less effective than current ones.

Germline CDR1 and CDR2: SGDLS and YYNGEE. This CDR3 region has 15 residues. V lost 0 bases, J lost 3 bases, and 5 bases stayed unmatched. Sequenced material: unsorted PBMCs, taken less than 1.8 years before starting antiretroviral therapy. The rearrangement links TRBV9 to TRBJ2-7; 8 bases line up with TRBD1. This clonotype was obtained from a woman aged 40 to 50 with HIV. The CDR3 DNA follows: TGTGCCAGCAGCGTAGCTACAGGGGGAATCTACGAGCAGTACTTC. Its translation: CASSVATGGIYEQYF.